A single T cell receptor beta chain is shown here with its context. The target antigen is unknown. This sample is part of a study of OX40 agonist ivuxolimab in advanced cancers. Study-wide background: Ivuxolimab, which patients received intravenously every 2 weeks, was dosed at 0.01 to 10 mg/kg. Dose-escalation subjects each had hepatocellular carcinoma, melanoma, renal cell or head and neck cancer. Partial responses were observed in three patients, of whom one had hepatocellular carcinoma and two had cutaneous melanoma.

The assay was immunoSEQ multiplex PCR, and TCRdb's table has in-frame clones only and misses some. The table has 85,000 to 90,000 clones, about 93% seen once. Regarding the study as a whole: CD4+ T cells averaged fewer expanded clones than CD8+ T cells.

Germline CDR1 MNHEY, CDR2 SVGAGI. This CDR3 has 14 residues. Trimming stripped 5 bases from V and 4 bases from J, with 14 bases between. This material consisted of CD4+ or CD8+ T cells sorted from blood, taken in a trial of the OX40 agonist ivuxolimab. The TCR was taken from an adult with an advanced solid tumor such as melanoma, head and neck, liver or kidney cancer. This chain connects TRBV6-5 to TRBJ1-1; D remains unclear. The CDR3 coding sequence is TGTGCCAGCAGTATTCAGAGGATCAGCACTGAAGCTTTCTTT. This gives the protein CASSIQRISTEAFF.